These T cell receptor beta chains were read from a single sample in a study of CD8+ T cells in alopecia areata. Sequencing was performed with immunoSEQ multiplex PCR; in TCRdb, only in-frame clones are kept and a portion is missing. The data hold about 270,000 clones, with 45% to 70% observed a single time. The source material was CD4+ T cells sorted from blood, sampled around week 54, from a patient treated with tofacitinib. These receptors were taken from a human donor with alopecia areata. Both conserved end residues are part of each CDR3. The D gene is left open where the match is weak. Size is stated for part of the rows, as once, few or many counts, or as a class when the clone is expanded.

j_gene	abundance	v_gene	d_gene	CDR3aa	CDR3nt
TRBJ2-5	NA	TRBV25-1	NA	CASSEFAGRETQYF	TGTGCCAGCAGTGAATTCGCAGGGAGAGAGACCCAGTACTTC
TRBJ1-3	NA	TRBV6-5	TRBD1	CASSYSSGTAGNTIYF	TGTGCCAGCAGTTACTCGTCCGGGACAGCTGGAAACACCATATATTTT
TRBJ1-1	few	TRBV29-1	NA	CSVTEANTEAFF	TGCAGCGTTACAGAGGCGAACACTGAAGCTTTCTTT
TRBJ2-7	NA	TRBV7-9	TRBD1	CASSPGQLVGQYF	TGTGCCAGCAGCCCGGGACAGCTGGTCGGGCAGTACTTC
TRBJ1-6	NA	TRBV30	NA	CAWSGTSGGRGYNSPLHF	TGTGCCTGGAGTGGTACCTCAGGCGGTCGGGGCTATAATTCACCCCTCCACTTT
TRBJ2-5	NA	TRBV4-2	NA	CASTLGSGHQQETQYF	TGTGCCAGCACCCTGGGGTCGGGACACCAACAAGAGACCCAGTACTTC
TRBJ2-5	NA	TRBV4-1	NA	CASSQEGRGTLQETQYF	TGCGCCAGCAGCCAAGAGGGTAGGGGAACACTACAAGAGACCCAGTACTTC
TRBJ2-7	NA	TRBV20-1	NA	CSASHWNEQYF	TGCAGTGCTAGTCATTGGAACGAGCAGTACTTC
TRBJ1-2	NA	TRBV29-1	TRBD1	CSAGDRGNGYTF	TGCAGCGCGGGAGACAGGGGCAATGGCTACACCTTC
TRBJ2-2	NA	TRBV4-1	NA	CASSQEGHRNTGELFF	TGCGCCAGCAGCCAAGAGGGACATCGTAACACCGGGGAGCTGTTTTTT
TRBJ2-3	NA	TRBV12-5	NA	CASGSSVGNTQYF	TGTGCTAGTGGCTCCTCAGTGGGGAATACGCAGTATTTT
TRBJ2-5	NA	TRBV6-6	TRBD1	CASVPTGEETQYF	TGTGCCAGCGTACCTACAGGGGAAGAGACCCAGTACTTC
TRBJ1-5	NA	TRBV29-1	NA	CSVQRENQPQHF	TGCAGCGTTCAGAGGGAGAATCAGCCCCAGCATTTT
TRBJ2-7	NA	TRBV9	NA	CASSVAGQDYEQYF	TGTGCCAGCAGCGTAGCTGGGCAGGACTACGAGCAGTACTTC
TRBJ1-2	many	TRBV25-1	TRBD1	CASRQGGSGYTF	TGTGCCAGCCGACAGGGGGGCAGTGGCTACACCTTC
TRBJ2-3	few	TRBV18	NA	CASSPPWDTGADTQYF	TGTGCCAGCTCACCACCCTGGGACACCGGGGCAGATACGCAGTATTTT
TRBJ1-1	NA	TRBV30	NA	CAWSMGTEAFF	TGTGCCTGGAGTATGGGGACTGAAGCTTTCTTT
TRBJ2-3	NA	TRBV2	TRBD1	CASSEGRGDTQYF	TGTGCCAGCAGTGAAGGCAGGGGGGATACGCAGTATTTT
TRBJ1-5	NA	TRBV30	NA	CARSDGLHQPQHF	TGTGCCCGTTCCGACGGCTTACATCAGCCCCAGCATTTT
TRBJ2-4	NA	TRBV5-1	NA	CASSLASSAVGNIQYF	TGCGCCAGCAGCTTGGCCTCGTCGGCGGTAGGAAACATTCAGTACTTC
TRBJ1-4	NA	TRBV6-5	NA	CASRPTSFDEKLFF	TGTGCCAGCAGACCTACCAGTTTTGACGAAAAACTGTTTTTT
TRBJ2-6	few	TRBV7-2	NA	CASSLNRAGANVLTF	TGTGCCAGCAGCCTCAACAGGGCTGGGGCCAACGTCCTGACTTTC
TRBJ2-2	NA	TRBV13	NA	CASSLAGLNTGELFF	TGTGCCAGCAGCTTAGCAGGGCTGAACACCGGGGAGCTGTTTTTT
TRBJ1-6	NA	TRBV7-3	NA	CASSLYGTGANSPLHF	TGTGCCAGCAGCCTATACGGAACAGGTGCAAATTCACCCCTCCACTTT
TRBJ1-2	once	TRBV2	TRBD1	CASSGFGQGGYTF	TGTGCCAGCAGTGGTTTCGGACAGGGAGGCTACACCTTC
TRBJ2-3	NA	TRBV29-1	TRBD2	CSVITSGGTMGRTDTQYF	TGCAGCGTGATAACTAGCGGGGGTACGATGGGCCGTACAGATACGCAGTATTTT
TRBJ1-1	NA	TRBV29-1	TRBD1	CSVEGDSTEAFF	TGCAGCGTTGAAGGGGACAGCACTGAAGCTTTCTTT
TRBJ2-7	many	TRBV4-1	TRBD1	CASSARDRYEQYF	TGCGCCAGCAGCGCCCGGGACAGGTACGAGCAGTACTTC